The 21 T cell receptor beta chains listed next were all sequenced from one sample in a study of cytomegalovirus exposure and HLA in healthy donors. In the PCR, 60 Vbeta and 13 Jbeta primers were used. Clones were read by immunoSEQ multiplex PCR, and TCRdb kept only the in-frame ones, dropping some. This sample carries 60,000 to 80,000 clones, around 85% of them seen once, and the ten largest clones take 2.9%. The specimen sequenced was PBMCs. The receptors originated from a woman in her thirties in good health and CMV-seronegative.

This clone occurred once. A junction end diverges from the germline sequence, so it may reflect a read error. The chain joins TRBV9 to TRBJ2-1, with 11 bases that match TRBD2. Germline CDR1 and CDR2: SGDLS and YYNGEE. CDR3 length: 15 residues. This CDR3 reads CASSVGTSGYNEQFF. The CDR3 coding sequence is TGTGCCAGCAGTGTAGGGACTAGCGGCTACAATGAGCAGTTCTTC.

The chain combines TRBV19 with TRBJ1-1; 12 nucleotides match TRBD1. CDR1 LNHDA and CDR2 SQIVND come from the germline V gene (reference sequence). With 4 bases clipped from V and 0 bases from J, the junction kept 21 bases outside the gene matches. This CDR3 contains 22 residues. The CDR3 is CASSKYDIWGQGALTMNTEAFF. The CDR3, as DNA: TGTGCCAGTAGTAAATACGATATTTGGGGACAGGGGGCCCTCACCATGAACACTGAAGCTTTCTTT.

The rearrangement links TRBV4-3 to TRBJ2-3; 13 positions match TRBD2. J gave up 7 bases and V 3 bases, and 1 base lay outside the gene matches. There are 14 residues in the CDR3. Per the germline V gene, CDR1 is LGHNA and CDR2 is YSLEER. The CDR3 region is CASSQGLAGNTQYF. CDR3 DNA: TGCGCCAGCAGCCAGGGACTAGCGGGGAATACGCAGTATTTT.

In this sample, this clone turned up a few times. The DNA for the CDR3 is TGTGCCAGCAGCTTAAACGGACAGGGATCCGAGCAGTACGTC. Its translation: CASSLNGQGSEQYV. The rearrangement links TRBV11-2 to TRBJ2-7, with 8 bases aligning to TRBD1. The V and J ends lost 2 bases and 6 bases, in that order; junction bases with no gene match: 6. There are 14 residues in the CDR3. Germline loops: CDR1 SGHAT, CDR2 FQNNGV.

The chain joins TRBV19 to TRBJ2-1, with 12 bases matching TRBD1. Germline values: CDR1 LNHDA, CDR2 SQIVND (reference sequence). The J segment lost 10 bases and the V segment lost 5 bases, leaving 6 bases of the junction unmatched. The CDR3 spans 14 residues. The CDR3 region is CASSPGQGAWEQFF. The CDR3 DNA reads TGTGCCAGTAGTCCGGGACAGGGGGCCTGGGAGCAGTTCTTC.

This clone occurred once. The rearrangement links TRBV2 to TRBJ1-2; TRBD1 agrees at 8 bases. This CDR3 region has 15 residues. V shed 4 bases and J 2 bases; nucleotides not matched to a gene: 6. CDR1 and CDR2 from the germline V gene are SNHLY and FYNNEI. The DNA for the CDR3 is TGTGCCAGCAGTGTTGACAGGGGATCGAACTATGGCTACACCTTC. This gives the protein CASSVDRGSNYGYTF.

The rearrangement uses TRBV27 and TRBJ1-1; tentative D call: TRBD1 (6 bases). The CDR3 loop spans 14 amino acids. Trimming took 2 bases from V and 0 from J, leaving 7 bases between them. CDR1 is MNHEY, CDR2 SMNVEV, per germline (reference sequence). CDR3 nucleotides: TGTGCCAGCAGTTTACAGGGGCTGAACACTGAAGCTTTCTTT. Amino acids: CASSLQGLNTEAFF.

The gene calls are TRBV14 and TRBJ2-5, with D perhaps matching TRBD2 (6 bases). Germline V gives CDR1 SGHDN, CDR2 FVKESK. The CDR3 sequence is 17 residues long. The V and J ends lost 4 bases and 5 bases respectively, with 23 bases between them. Written as DNA, the CDR3 is TGTGCCAGCAGCCCCCCCCGGCCGGGACTCAAAGGGGAGACCCAGTACTTC. Translated: CASSPPRPGLKGETQYF.

Remarks on this clone: Other DNA variants within this sample encode the same CDR3. This CDR3 reads CASSRLTSGGASEQFF. The DNA of the CDR3 is TGCGCCAGCAGCCGCCTGACTAGCGGGGGGGCCAGTGAGCAGTTCTTC. This rearrangement joins TRBV5-1 to TRBJ2-1, with 14 bases fitting TRBD2. The length of the CDR3 is 16 residues. The germline V gene has CDR1 SGHRS and CDR2 YFSETQ. The junction had 9 bases not matched to a gene; V was cut back by 4 bases and J by 9 bases.

The CDR3 DNA reads TGTGCCTGGAGTTCCGGGACAGGGGGCTCTGAAGCTTTCTTT. Translation: CAWSSGTGGSEAFF. The chain links TRBV30 to TRBJ1-1; 12 nucleotides match TRBD1. The CDR3 has 14 residues. With V trimmed by 2 bases and J by 6 bases, 4 bases remained unmatched. Germline V CDR1 and CDR2: GTSNPN, SVGIG (reference sequence). Complete variable domain (other parts from reference TRBV30 and TRBJ1-1): SQTIHQWPATLVQPVGSPLSLECTVEGTSNPNLYWYRQAAGRGLQLLFYSVGIGQISSEVPQNLSASRPQDRQFILSSKKLLLSDSGFYLCAWSSGTGGSEAFFGQGTRLTVV.

The rearrangement links TRBV9 to TRBJ2-5; no firm D call. V was cut by 3 bases and J by 5 bases, with 11 bases left in between. The CDR3 loop spans 13 amino acids. CDR1 is SGDLS, CDR2 YYNGEE, per germline. The CDR3 nucleotides read TGTGCCAGCAGCGCAATCCCCGGGGAGACCCAGTACTTC. Translating it yields CASSAIPGETQYF.

On this clone itself: The junction and the germline gene differ at one end; a read error may be behind it. This chain uses TRBV7-9 with TRBJ1-1; 12 bases fit TRBD1. The germline gives CDR1 SEHNR, CDR2 FQNEAQ (reference sequence). The CDR3 runs 18 residues. CDR3 sequence reads: CSSSSRPGQGAMNTEAFF. DNA for the CDR3: TGTTCCAGCAGCTCCCGTCCGGGACAGGGGGCGATGAACACTGAAGCTTTCTTT. The variable domain in full, completed from reference TRBV7-9 and TRBJ1-1, reads DTGVSQNPRHKITKRGQNVTFRCDPISEHNRLYWYRQTLGQGPEFLTYFQNEAQLEKSRLLSDRFSAERPKGSFSTLEIQRTEQGDSAMYLCSSSSRPGQGAMNTEAFFGQGTRLTVV.

This chain links TRBV10-1 with TRBJ2-3; D is possibly TRBD1 (6 bases). Germline-derived CDR1 and CDR2 are WNHNN and SYGVQD (reference sequence). This CDR3 region has 18 residues. Deletions cut 0 bases from V and 0 bases from J, with 16 bases between. The CDR3 sequence: CASSESPPTGFSTDTQYF. Written as DNA, the CDR3 is TGCGCCAGCAGTGAGTCGCCTCCGACAGGCTTTAGCACAGATACGCAGTATTTT.

CDR3 sequence reads: CASTGIPHQPQHF. CDR3 DNA sequence: TGTGCCAGTACAGGGATTCCACATCAGCCCCAGCATTTT. The V gene is TRBV19, the J gene TRBJ1-5; D may be TRBD1 (5 bases). In germline, CDR1 is LNHDA, CDR2 SQIVND (reference sequence). This CDR3 spans 13 amino acids. Trimming stripped 7 bases from V and 5 bases from J, with 12 bases between.

This sequence joins TRBV6-6 and TRBJ2-2; TRBD2 might be the D (5 bases). Trimming left V 7 bases short and J 5 bases short, with 17 bases between. The CDR3 has 15 residues. CDR1 is MNHNY, CDR2 SVGAGI, per germline (reference sequence). DNA for the CDR3: TGTGCCAGCACCCGCCAAGGTGGCGGGACCGGGGAGCTGTTTTTT. This codes for CASTRQGGGTGELFF.

The chain uses TRBV4-2 and TRBJ2-2, with D uncertain. The V and J ends lost 4 bases and 2 bases respectively, with 2 bases between them. This CDR3 spans 12 amino acids. The germline CDR1 and CDR2 sequences are LGHNA and YNFKEQ. The CDR3 nucleotides read TGTGCCAGCAGCCCTAACACCGGGGAGCTGTTTTTT. Translating gives CASSPNTGELFF.

The chain joins TRBV2 to TRBJ1-1; D not certain. The CDR3 covers 12 residues. The germline V and J ends were trimmed by 1 base and 7 bases, with 7 bases remaining between them. Germline lookup yields CDR1 SNHLY and CDR2 FYNNEI. As DNA, the CDR3 is TGTGCCAGCAGTGAAGTGGGCTTTGAAGCTTTCTTT. It yields the protein CASSEVGFEAFF.

V gene TRBV30 combines with J gene TRBJ1-5; D uncertain. This CDR3 is built from 12 residues. Trimming left V 3 bases short and J 6 bases short, with 9 bases between. Germline V gene sequence: CDR1 GTSNPN, CDR2 SVGIG (reference sequence). For the CDR3, the DNA is TGTGCCTGGAGACGGGAGGGTCAGCCCCAGCATTTT. It is translated as CAWRREGQPQHF.

This chain connects TRBV28 to TRBJ1-5; D perhaps matches TRBD1 (5 bases). Germline V lookup: CDR1 MDHEN, CDR2 SYDVKM. The CDR3 has 15 residues. Trimming stripped 5 bases from V and 5 bases from J, with 16 bases between. The CDR3 DNA reads TGTGCCAGCAGTCCCGGTCAGGGAAGGGATCAGCCCCAGCATTTT. Translation: CASSPGQGRDQPQHF.

The chain has TRBV7-9 and TRBJ1-2, with D perhaps TRBD1 (5 bases). Trimming removed 3 bases from V and 7 bases from J, with 12 bases in between. The CDR3 loop spans 13 amino acids. From germline, CDR1 is SEHNR and CDR2 FQNEAQ (reference sequence). This CDR3 reads CASSLAGLGGYTF. CDR3 bases: TGTGCCAGCAGCTTGGCGGGGCTGGGTGGCTACACCTTC.

The rearrangement joins TRBV4-3 to TRBJ1-5, with 7 bases that match TRBD1. Losses at the gene ends were 0 bases for V and 5 bases for J; bases not matched to a gene: 4. This CDR3 region has 15 residues. Germline CDR1 LGHNA, CDR2 YSLEER. The CDR3 region is CASSQDRGTHQPQHF. The CDR3 bases are TGCGCCAGCAGCCAAGACAGGGGGACGCATCAGCCCCAGCATTTT.